Described below is a single TCR beta chain sequence and its context. Its antigen is unidentified. The study, taken as a whole, reports: The larger cohort examined one V-J beta rearrangement, not whole repertoires.

The V and J ends lost 3 bases and 0 bases, in that order; junction bases with no gene match: 4. Per germline, CDR1 WSHSY and CDR2 SAAADI. The CDR3 covers 15 residues. Semi-nested PCR with Nested Universal Primer A followed constant-region reverse priming of full-length variable regions. TCRdb re-analysed the 5' RACE reads in MiXCR, keeping a single row per CDR3 protein. The sample carries roughly 46,000 distinct CDR3 sequences, roughly 28% recorded once. The J gene is TRBJ1-1, the V gene TRBV10-2; 7 bases line up with TRBD1. This clonotype was obtained from a female donor with breast cancer. Input material: naive CD4+ T cells sorted from blood. Subset of the sample: naive CD4+ T cells, CD4+CD45RA+CD25-. The CDR3 region is CASSDPGQMNTEAFF. The CDR3, as DNA: TGCGCCAGCAGTGATCCGGGACAGATGAACACTGAAGCTTTCTTT.